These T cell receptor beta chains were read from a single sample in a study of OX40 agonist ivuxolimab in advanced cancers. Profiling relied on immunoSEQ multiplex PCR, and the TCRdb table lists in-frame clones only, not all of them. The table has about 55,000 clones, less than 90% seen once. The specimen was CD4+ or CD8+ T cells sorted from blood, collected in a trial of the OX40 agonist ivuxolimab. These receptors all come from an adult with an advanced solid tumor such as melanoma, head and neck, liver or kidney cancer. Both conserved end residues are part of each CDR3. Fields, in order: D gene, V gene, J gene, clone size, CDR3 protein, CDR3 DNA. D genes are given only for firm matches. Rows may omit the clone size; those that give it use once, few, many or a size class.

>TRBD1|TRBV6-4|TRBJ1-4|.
CASSPDRGAKLFF
TGTGCCAGCAGCCCGGACAGGGGCGCAAAACTGTTTTTT
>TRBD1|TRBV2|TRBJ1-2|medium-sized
CASASGFPGQGPNGYTF
TGTGCCAGCGCGTCGGGGTTTCCGGGACAGGGGCCGAATGGCTACACCTTC
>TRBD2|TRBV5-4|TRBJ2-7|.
CASSLPGGEDHEQYF
TGTGCCAGCAGTCTCCCGGGAGGGGAAGATCACGAGCAGTACTTC
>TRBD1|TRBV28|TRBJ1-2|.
CASRGTGILRGYTF
TGTGCCAGCAGGGGGACAGGTATCCTCCGTGGCTACACCTTC
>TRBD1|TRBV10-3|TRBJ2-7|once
CATTGTGEDEQYF
TGTGCCACGACCGGGACAGGGGAGGACGAGCAGTACTTC
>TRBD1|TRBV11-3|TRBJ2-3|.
CASSFSQGAGTDTQYF
TGTGCCAGCAGCTTTTCACAGGGGGCCGGCACAGATACGCAGTATTTT
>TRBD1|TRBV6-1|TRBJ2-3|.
CASSRTGGADTQYF
TGTGCCAGCAGCCGGACAGGGGGTGCAGATACGCAGTATTTT
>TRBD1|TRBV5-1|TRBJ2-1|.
CASGPFGTGYNEQFF
TGCGCCAGCGGCCCTTTTGGGACAGGGTATAATGAGCAGTTCTTC
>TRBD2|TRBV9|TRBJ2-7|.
CASSVGTSLSSYEQYF
TGTGCCAGCAGCGTAGGGACTAGCCTATCTAGCTACGAGCAGTACTTC
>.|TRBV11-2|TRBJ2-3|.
CASSLMNRGTDTQYF
TGTGCCAGCAGCTTAATGAACAGGGGCACAGATACGCAGTATTTT
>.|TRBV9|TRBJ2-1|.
CASSRTENSYNEQFF
TGTGCCAGCAGTAGGACTGAAAACTCCTACAATGAGCAGTTCTTC
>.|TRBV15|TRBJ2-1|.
CATSRDGLEYNEQFF
TGTGCCACCAGCAGAGACGGACTGGAATACAATGAGCAGTTCTTC
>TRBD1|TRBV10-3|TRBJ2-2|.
CAISDAGQGSNTGELFF
TGTGCCATCAGTGACGCCGGACAGGGGTCGAACACCGGGGAGCTGTTTTTT
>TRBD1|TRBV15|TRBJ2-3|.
CATRNLQGDTQYF
TGTGCCACCAGGAACCTACAGGGGGATACGCAGTATTTT
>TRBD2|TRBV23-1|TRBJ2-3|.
CASGSQLAATHTDTQYF
TGCGCCAGCGGAAGCCAACTAGCGGCTACCCACACAGATACGCAGTATTTT
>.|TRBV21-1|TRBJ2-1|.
CASSKSTSGSESEFF
TGTGCCAGCAGCAAATCGACTAGCGGGAGCGAAAGCGAGTTCTTC
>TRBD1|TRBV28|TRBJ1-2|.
CASSPPTGGNYGYTF
TGTGCCAGCAGTCCACCGACAGGGGGTAACTATGGCTACACCTTC
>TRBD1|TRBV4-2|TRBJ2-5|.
CASSQGRGQGNYQETQYF
TGTGCCAGCAGCCAAGGGAGGGGACAGGGGAATTACCAAGAGACCCAGTACTTC
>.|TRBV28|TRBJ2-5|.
CAGSGLQKSETQYF
TGTGCCGGATCGGGACTTCAAAAGAGCGAGACCCAGTACTTC
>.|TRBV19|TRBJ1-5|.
CASSGTGGGQPQHF
TGTGCCAGTAGTGGGACGGGGGGCGGACAGCCCCAGCATTTT
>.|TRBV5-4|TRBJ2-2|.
CASSLPANTGELFF
TGTGCCAGCAGCCTACCAGCGAACACCGGGGAGCTGTTTTTT